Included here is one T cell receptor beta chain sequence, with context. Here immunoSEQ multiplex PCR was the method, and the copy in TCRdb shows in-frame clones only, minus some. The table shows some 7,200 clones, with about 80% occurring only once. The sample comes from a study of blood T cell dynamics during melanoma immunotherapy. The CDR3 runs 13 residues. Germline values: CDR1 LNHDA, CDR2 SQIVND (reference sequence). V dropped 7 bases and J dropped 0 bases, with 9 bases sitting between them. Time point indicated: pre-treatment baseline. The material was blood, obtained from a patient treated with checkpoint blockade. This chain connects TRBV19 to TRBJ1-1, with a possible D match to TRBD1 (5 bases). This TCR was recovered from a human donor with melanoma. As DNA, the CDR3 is TGTGCCAGTACCGACAGTTTGAACACTGAAGCTTTCTTT. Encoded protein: CASTDSLNTEAFF.